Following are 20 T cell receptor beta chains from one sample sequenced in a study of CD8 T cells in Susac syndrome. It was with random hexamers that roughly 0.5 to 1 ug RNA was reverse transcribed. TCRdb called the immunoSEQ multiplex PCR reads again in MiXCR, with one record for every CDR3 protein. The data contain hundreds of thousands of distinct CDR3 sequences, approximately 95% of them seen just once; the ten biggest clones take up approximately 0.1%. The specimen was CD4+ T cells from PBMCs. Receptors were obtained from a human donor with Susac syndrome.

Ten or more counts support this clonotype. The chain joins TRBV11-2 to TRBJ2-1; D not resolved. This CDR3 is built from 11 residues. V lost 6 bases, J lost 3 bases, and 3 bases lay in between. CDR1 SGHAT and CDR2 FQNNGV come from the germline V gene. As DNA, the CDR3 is TGTGCCAGCAGTCGCTACAATGAGCAGTTCTTC. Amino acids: CASSRYNEQFF.

CDR3 nucleotide sequence: TGTGCCACCAGCAGGGGGGGAACCAGCTCCTACGAGCAGTACTTC. Protein: CATSRGGTSSYEQYF. The chain employs TRBV15 and TRBJ2-7; a weak D match, TRBD2 (6 bases). The CDR3 has 15 amino acids. Between the trimmed V and J ends, which lost 3 bases and 0 bases, there was a span of 12 bases. Germline V gene data show CDR1 as LNHNV and CDR2 as YYDKDF (reference sequence).

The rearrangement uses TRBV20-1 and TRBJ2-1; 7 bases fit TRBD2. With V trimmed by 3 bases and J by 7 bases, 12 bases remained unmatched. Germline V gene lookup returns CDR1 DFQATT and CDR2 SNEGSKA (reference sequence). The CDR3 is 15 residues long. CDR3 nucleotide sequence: TGCAGTGCTAGTACAGCGGGGCCGTCCGGAAATGAGCAGTTCTTC. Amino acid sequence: CSASTAGPSGNEQFF.

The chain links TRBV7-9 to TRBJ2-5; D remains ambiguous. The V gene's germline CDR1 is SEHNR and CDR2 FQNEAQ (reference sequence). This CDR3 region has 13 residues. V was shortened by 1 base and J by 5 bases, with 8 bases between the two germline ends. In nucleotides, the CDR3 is TGTGCCAGCAGCTTAGGGGATATGGAGACCCAGTACTTC. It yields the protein CASSLGDMETQYF.

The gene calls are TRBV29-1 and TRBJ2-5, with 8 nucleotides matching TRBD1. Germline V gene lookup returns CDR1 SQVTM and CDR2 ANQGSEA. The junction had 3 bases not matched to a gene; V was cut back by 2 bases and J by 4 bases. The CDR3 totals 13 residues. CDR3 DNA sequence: TGCAGCGTTGAAACGACAGGGGCAGAGACCCAGTACTTC. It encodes CSVETTGAETQYF.

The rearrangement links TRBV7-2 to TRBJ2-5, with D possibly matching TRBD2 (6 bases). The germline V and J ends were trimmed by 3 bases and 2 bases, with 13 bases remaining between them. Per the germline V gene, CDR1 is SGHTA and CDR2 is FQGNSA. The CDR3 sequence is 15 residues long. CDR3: CASSFTRRGQETQYF. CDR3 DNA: TGTGCCAGCAGCTTTACGCGGAGGGGACAAGAGACCCAGTACTTC.

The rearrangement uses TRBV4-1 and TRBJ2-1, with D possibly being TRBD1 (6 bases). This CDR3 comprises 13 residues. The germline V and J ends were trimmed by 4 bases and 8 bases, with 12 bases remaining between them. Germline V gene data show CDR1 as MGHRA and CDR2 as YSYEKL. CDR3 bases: TGCGCCAGCAGCCCGAACAGGGACCATGAGCAGTTCTTC. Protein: CASSPNRDHEQFF.

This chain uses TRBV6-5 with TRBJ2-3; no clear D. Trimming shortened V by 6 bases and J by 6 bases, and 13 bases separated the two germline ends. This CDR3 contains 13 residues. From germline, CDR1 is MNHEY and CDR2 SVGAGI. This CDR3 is CASSLMGWDTQYF. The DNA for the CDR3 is TGTGCCAGCAGCCTGATGGGGTGGGATACGCAGTATTTT.

CDR3 in DNA: TGTGCCAGCAGCCGCGCAAATGAGCAGTTCTTC. Translated, it gives CASSRANEQFF. The V and J genes are TRBV7-9 and TRBJ2-1; the D is unclear. Germline-derived CDR1 and CDR2 are SEHNR and FQNEAQ (reference sequence). The V end lost 5 bases, the J end lost 7 bases, and 6 bases lay between the germline ends. The CDR3 contains 11 residues.

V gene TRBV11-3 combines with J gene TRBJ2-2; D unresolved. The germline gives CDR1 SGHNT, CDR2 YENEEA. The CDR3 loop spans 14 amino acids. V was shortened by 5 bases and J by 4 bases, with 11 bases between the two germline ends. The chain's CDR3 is CASSHKVVTGELFF. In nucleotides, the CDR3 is TGTGCCAGCAGCCACAAAGTAGTCACCGGGGAGCTGTTTTTT.

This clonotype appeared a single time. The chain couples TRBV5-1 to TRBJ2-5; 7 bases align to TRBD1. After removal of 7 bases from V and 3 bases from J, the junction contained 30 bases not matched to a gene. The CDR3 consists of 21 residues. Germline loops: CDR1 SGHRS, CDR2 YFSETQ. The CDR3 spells CASLTPPNLVVEQGIKETQYF. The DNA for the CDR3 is TGCGCCAGCTTGACTCCCCCGAACCTAGTGGTGGAACAGGGGATTAAAGAGACCCAGTACTTC. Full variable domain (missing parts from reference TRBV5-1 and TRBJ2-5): KAGVTQTPRYLIKTRGQQVTLSCSPISGHRSVSWYQQTPGQGLQFLFEYFSETQRNKGNFPGRFSGRQFSNSRSEMNVSTLELGDSALYLCASLTPPNLVVEQGIKETQYFGPGTRLLVL.

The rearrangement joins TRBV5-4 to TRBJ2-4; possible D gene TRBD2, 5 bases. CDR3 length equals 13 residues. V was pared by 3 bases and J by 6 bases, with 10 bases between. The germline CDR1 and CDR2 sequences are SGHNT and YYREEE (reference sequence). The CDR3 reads CASSSGMLNIQYF. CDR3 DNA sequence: TGTGCCAGCAGCTCGGGAATGTTAAACATTCAGTACTTC.

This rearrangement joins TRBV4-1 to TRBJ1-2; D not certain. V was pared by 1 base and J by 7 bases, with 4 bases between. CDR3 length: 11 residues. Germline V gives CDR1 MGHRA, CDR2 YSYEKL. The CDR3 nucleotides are TGCGCCAGCAGCCAAGTGGCTGGCTACACCTTC. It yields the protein CASSQVAGYTF.

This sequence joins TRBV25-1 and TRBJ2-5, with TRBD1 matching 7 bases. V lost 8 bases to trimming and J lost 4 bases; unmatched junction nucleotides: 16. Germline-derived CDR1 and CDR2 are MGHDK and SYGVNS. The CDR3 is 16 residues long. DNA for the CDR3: TGTGCCAGCGCCCCGAGTGGGCAGGGGGTTGGAGAGACCCAGTACTTC. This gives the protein CASAPSGQGVGETQYF.

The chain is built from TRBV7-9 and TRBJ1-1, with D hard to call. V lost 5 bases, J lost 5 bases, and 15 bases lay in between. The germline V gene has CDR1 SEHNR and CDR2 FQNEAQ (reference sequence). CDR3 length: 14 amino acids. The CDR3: CASSEKPAGTEAFF. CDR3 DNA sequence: TGTGCCAGCAGCGAAAAGCCTGCTGGGACTGAAGCTTTCTTT.

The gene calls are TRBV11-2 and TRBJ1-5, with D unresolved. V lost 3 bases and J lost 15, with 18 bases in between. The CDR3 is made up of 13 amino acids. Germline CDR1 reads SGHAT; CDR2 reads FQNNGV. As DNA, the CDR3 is TGTGCCAGCAGCTTGGGGTTGTCGGGTAACCGGCATTTT. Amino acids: CASSLGLSGNRHF. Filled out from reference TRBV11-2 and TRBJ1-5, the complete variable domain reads EAGVAQSPRYKIIEKRQSVAFWCNPISGHATLYWYQQILGQGPKLLIQFQNNGVVDDSQLPKDRFSAERLKGVDSTLKIQPAKLEDSAVYLCASSLGLSGNRHFGDGTRLSIL.

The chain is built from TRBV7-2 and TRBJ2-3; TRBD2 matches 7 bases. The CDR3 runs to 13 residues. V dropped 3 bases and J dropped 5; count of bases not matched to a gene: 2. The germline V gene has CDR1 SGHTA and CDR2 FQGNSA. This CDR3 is CASSFGRVDTQYF. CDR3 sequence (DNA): TGTGCCAGCAGCTTTGGGAGGGTAGATACGCAGTATTTT.

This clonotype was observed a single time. Written as DNA, the CDR3 is TGTGCCAGCAGCTCTCCGCTCGGTGGGGGGTTCCACACAGATACGCAGTATTTT. It translates to CASSSPLGGGFHTDTQYF. The chain carries TRBV6-1 and TRBJ2-3; D possibly corresponds to TRBD2 (6 bases). V was shortened by 6 bases and J by 2 bases, with 24 bases between the two germline ends. Germline lookup yields CDR1 MNHNS and CDR2 SASEGT. This CDR3 is 18 amino acids long.

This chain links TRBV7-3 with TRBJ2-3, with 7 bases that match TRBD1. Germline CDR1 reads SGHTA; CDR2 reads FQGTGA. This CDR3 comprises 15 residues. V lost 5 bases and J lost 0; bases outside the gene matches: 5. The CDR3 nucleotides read TGTGCCAGCAGCGAAGGGGGCAGGAGCACAGATACGCAGTATTTT. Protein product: CASSEGGRSTDTQYF.

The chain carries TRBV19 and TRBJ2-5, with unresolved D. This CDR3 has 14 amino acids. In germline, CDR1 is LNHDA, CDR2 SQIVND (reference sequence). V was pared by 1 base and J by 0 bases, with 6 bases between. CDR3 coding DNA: TGTGCCAGTAGTATAGGACTCCACCAAGAGACCCAGTACTTC. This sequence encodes CASSIGLHQETQYF.